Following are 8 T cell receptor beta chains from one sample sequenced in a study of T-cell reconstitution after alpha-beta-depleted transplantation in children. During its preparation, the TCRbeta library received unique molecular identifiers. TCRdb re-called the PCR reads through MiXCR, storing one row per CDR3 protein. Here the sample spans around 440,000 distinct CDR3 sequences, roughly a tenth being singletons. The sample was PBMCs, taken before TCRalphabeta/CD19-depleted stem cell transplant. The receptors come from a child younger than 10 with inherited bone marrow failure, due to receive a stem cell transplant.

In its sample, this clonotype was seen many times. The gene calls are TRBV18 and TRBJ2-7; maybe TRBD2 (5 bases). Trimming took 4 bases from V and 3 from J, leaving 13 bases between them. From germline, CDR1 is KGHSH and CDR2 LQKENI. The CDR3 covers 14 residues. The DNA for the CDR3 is TGTGCCAGCTCACTCGAGGGTTGGGGCTACGAGCAGTACTTC. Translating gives CASSLEGWGYEQYF. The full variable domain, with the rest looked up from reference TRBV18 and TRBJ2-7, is NAGVMQNPRHLVRRRGQEARLRCSPMKGHSHVYWYRQLPEEGLKFMVYLQKENIIDESGMPKERFSAEFPKEGPSILRIQQVVRGDSAAYFCASSLEGWGYEQYFGPGTRLTVT.

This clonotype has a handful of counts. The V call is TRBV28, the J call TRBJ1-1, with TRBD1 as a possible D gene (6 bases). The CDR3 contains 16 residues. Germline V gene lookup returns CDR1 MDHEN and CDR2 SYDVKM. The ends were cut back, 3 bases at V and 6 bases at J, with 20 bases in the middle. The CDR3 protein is CASSFLPPGQTAEAFF. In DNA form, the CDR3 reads TGTGCCAGCAGTTTTCTCCCCCCCGGACAGACGGCTGAAGCTTTCTTT.

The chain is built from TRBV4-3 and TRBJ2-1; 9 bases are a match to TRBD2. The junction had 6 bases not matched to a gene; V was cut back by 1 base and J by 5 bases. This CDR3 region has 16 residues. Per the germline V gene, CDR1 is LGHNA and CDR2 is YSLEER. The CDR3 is CASSQVRPSGDNEQFF. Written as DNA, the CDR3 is TGCGCCAGCAGCCAAGTTAGGCCTAGCGGGGACAATGAGCAGTTCTTC.

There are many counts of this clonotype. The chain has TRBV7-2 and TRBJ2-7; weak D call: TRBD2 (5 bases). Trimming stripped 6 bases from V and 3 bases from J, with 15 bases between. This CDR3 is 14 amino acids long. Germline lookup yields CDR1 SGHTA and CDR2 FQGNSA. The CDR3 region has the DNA TGTGCCAGCAGACAAACTCTAGCATTCTACGAGCAGTACTTC. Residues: CASRQTLAFYEQYF. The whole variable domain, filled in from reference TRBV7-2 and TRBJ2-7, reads GAGVSQSPSNKVTEKGKDVELRCDPISGHTALYWYRQSLGQGLEFLIYFQGNSAPDKSGLPSDRFSAERTGGSVSTLTIQRTQQEDSAVYLCASRQTLAFYEQYFGPGTRLTVT.

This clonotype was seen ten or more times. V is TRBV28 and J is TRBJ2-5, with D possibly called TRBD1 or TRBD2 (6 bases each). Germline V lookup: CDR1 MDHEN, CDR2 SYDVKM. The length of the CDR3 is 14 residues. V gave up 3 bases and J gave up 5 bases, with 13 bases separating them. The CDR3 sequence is CASSFNGGTETQYF. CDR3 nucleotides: TGTGCCAGCAGTTTTAACGGGGGCACGGAGACCCAGTACTTC.

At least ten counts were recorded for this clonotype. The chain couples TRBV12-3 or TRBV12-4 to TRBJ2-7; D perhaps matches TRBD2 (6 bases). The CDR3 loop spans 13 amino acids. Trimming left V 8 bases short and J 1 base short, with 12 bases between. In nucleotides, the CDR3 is TGTGCCAGCGGGGAGCGGGCTTCCTACGAGCAGTACTTC. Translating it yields CASGERASYEQYF.

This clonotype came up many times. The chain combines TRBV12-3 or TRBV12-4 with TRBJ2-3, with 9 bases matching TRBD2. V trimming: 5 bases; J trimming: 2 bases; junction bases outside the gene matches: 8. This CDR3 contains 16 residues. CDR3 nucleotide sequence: TGTGCCAGCAGTATAGGGAGCGGGAGGTACACAGATACGCAGTATTTT. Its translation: CASSIGSGRYTDTQYF.

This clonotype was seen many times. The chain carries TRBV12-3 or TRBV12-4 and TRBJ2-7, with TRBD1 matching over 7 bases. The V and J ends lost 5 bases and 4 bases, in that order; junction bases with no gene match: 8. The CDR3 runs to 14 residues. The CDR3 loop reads CASSPPGQLYEQYF. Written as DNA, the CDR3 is TGTGCCAGCAGTCCGCCGGGACAGTTGTACGAGCAGTACTTC.